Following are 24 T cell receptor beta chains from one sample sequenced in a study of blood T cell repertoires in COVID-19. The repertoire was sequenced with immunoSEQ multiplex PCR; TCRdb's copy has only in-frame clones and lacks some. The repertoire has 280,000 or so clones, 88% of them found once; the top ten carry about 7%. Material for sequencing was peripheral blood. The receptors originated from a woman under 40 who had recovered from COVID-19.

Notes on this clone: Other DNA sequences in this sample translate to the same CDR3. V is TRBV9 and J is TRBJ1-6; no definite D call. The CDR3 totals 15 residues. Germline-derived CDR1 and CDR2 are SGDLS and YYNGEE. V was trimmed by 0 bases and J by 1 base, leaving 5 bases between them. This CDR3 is CASSVGGSYNSPLHF. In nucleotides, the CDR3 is TGTGCCAGCAGCGTAGGAGGGTCCTATAATTCACCCCTCCACTTT.

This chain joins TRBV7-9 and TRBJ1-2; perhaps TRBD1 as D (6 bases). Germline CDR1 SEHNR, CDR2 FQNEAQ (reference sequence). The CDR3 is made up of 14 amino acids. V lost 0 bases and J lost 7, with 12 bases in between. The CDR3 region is CASSLAKGQPGYTF. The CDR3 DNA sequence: TGTGCCAGCAGCTTAGCCAAAGGACAGCCTGGCTACACCTTC.

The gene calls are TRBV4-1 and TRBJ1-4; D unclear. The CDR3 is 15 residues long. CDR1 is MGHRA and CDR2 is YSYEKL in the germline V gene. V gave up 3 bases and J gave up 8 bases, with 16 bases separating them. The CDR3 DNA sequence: TGCGCCAGCAGCCAGGGTCCGTGGGCTGAAGAAAAACTGTTTTTT. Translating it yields CASSQGPWAEEKLFF.

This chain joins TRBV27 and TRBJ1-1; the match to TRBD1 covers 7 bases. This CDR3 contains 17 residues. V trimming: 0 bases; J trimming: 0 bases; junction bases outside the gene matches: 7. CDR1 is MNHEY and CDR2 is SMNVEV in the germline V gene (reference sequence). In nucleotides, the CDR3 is TGTGCCAGCAGTTTATCGTATTGGGACAGACTGAACACTGAAGCTTTCTTT. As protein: CASSLSYWDRLNTEAFF.

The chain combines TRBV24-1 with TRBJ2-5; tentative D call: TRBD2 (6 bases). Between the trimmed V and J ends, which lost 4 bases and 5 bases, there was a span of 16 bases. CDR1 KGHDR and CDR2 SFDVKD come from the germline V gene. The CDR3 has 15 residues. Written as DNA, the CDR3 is TGTGCCACCAGTGACCCCGGCGGGGTGGGGGAGACCCAGTACTTC. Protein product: CATSDPGGVGETQYF.

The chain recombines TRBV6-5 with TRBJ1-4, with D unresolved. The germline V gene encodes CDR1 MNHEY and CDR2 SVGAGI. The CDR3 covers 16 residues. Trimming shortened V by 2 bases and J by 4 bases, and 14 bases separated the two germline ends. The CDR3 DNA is TGTGCCAGCAGTTACGAGAGGGTGGACGGTAATGAAAAACTGTTTTTT. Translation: CASSYERVDGNEKLFF.

The CDR3 DNA reads as TGTGCCATCAGTGAGTCCGTGAGGGGGCTCAACGAGCAGTACTTC. Translation: CAISESVRGLNEQYF. The chain has TRBV10-3 and TRBJ2-7; 7 bases map to TRBD1. V shed 0 bases, J shed 5 bases, and the junction held 7 bases outside the gene matches. The germline V gene encodes CDR1 ENHRY and CDR2 SYGVKD. The CDR3 loop spans 15 amino acids.

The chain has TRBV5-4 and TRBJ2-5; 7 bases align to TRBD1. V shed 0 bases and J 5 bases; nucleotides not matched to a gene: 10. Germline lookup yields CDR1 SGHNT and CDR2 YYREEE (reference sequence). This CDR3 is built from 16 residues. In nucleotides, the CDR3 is TGTGCCAGCAGCTTGGTCGGGTACAGGGGTCGGGAGACCCAGTACTTC. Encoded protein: CASSLVGYRGRETQYF. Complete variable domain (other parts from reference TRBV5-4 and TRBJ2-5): ETGVTQSPTHLIKTRGQQVTLRCSSQSGHNTVSWYQQALGQGPQFIFQYYREEENGRGNFPPRFSGLQFPNYSSELNVNALELDDSALYLCASSLVGYRGRETQYFGPGTRLLVL.

CDR3 DNA sequence: TGTGCCAGCAGCCAAGCGCCTTGGGTAACAGGGCATAATTCACCCCTCCACTTT. It translates to CASSQAPWVTGHNSPLHF. The chain recombines TRBV3-1 (or the pseudogene TRBV3-2) with TRBJ1-6; D possibly corresponds to TRBD1 (6 bases). The CDR3 is 18 amino acids. The germline V and J ends were trimmed by 1 base and 5 bases, with 18 bases remaining between them. CDR1 is LGHDT, CDR2 YNNKEL, per germline (reference sequence).

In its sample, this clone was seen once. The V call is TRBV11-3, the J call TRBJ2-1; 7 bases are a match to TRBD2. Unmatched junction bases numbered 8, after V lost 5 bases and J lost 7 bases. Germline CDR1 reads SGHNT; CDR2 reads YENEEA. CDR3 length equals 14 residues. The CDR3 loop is CASSGGLRGNEQFF. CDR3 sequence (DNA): TGTGCCAGCAGCGGAGGGTTGCGGGGGAATGAGCAGTTCTTC.

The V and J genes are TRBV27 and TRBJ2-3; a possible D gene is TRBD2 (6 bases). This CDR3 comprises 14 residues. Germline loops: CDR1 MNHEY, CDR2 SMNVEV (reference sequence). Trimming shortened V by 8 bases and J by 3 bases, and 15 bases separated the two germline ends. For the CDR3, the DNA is TGTGCCAGCGCTCCCGGGGACTGGACAGATACGCAGTATTTT. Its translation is CASAPGDWTDTQYF.

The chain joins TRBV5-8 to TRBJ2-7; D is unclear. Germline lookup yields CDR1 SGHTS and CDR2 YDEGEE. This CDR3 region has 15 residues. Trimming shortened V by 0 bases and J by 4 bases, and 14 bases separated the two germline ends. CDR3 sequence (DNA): TGTGCCAGCAGCTTGGTAGTTCTGGCGCGGTACGAGCAGTACTTC. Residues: CASSLVVLARYEQYF.

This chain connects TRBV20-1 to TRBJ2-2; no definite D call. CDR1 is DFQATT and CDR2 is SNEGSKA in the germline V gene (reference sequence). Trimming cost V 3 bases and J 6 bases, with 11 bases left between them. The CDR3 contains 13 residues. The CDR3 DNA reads TGCAGTGCTAGTGACCCGCAGGCCGGGGAGCTGTTTTTT. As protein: CSASDPQAGELFF.

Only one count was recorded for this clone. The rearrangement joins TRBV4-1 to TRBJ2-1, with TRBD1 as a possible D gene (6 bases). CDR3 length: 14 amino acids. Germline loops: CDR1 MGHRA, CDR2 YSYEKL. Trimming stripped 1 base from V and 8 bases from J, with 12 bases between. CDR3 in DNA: TGCGCCAGCAGCCAAGCCGATTACAGGGATGAGCAGTTCTTC. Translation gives CASSQADYRDEQFF.

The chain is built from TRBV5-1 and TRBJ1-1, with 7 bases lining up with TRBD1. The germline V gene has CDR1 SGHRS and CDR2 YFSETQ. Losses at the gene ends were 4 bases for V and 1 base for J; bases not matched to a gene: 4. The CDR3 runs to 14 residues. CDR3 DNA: TGCGCCAGCAGCGGGGGACAGCCGAACACTGAAGCTTTCTTT. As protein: CASSGGQPNTEAFF.

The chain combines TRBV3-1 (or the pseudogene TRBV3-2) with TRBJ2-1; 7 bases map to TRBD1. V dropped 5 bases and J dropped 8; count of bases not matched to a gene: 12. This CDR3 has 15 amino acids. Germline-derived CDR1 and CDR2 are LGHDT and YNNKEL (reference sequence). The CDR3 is CASSANSGTVHEQFF. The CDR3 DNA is TGTGCCAGCAGCGCCAACTCCGGGACAGTCCATGAGCAGTTCTTC.

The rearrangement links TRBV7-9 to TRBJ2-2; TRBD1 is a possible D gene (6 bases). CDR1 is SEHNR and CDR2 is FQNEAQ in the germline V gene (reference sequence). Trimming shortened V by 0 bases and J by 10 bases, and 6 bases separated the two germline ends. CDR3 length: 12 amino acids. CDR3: CASSLAGAELFF. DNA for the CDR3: TGTGCCAGCAGCTTAGCGGGGGCGGAGCTGTTTTTT.

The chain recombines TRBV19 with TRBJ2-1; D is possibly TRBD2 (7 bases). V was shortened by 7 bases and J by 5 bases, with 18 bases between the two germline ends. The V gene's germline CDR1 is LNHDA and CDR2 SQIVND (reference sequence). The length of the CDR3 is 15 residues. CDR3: CASKTTGGWDNEQFF. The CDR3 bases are TGTGCCAGTAAGACCACGGGGGGCTGGGACAATGAGCAGTTCTTC. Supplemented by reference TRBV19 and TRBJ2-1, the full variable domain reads DGGITQSPKYLFRKEGQNVTLSCEQNLNHDAMYWYRQDPGQGLRLIYYSQIVNDFQKGDIAEGYSVSREKKESFPLTVTSAQKNPTAFYLCASKTTGGWDNEQFFGPGTRLTVL.

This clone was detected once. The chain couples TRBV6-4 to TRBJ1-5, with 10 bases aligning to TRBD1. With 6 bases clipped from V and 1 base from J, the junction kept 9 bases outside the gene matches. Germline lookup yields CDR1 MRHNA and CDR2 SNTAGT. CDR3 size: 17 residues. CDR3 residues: CASSGQGVDLSNQPQHF. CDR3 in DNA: TGTGCCAGCAGCGGACAGGGGGTCGATCTAAGCAATCAGCCCCAGCATTTT.

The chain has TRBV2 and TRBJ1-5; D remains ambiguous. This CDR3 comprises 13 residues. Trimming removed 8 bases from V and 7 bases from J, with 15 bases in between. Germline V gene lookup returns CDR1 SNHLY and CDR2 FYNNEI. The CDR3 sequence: CASSVEQIQPQHF. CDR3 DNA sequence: TGTGCCAGCTCGGTAGAACAGATACAGCCCCAGCATTTT.

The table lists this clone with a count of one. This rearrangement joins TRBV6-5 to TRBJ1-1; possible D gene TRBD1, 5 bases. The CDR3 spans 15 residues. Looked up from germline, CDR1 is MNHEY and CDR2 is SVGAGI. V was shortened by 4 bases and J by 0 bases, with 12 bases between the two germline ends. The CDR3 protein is CASSWVLGVNTEAFF. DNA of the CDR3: TGTGCCAGCAGTTGGGTTTTAGGGGTGAACACTGAAGCTTTCTTT.

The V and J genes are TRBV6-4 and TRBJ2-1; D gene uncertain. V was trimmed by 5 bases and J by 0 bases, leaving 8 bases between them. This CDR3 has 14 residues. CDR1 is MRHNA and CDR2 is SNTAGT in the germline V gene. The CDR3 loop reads CASSKHSSYNEQFF. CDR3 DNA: TGTGCCAGCAGTAAGCATAGCTCCTACAATGAGCAGTTCTTC.

CDR3 bases: TGTGCCAGCAGCGAACTAGCGGGGGGCTACAATGAGCAGTTCTTC. Its translation is CASSELAGGYNEQFF. The chain links TRBV9 to TRBJ2-1; 12 positions match TRBD2. Germline trimming cut 3 bases from V and 3 bases from J; bases unmatched to any gene: 1. Germline assignment: CDR1 SGDLS and CDR2 YYNGEE. The CDR3 consists of 15 residues.

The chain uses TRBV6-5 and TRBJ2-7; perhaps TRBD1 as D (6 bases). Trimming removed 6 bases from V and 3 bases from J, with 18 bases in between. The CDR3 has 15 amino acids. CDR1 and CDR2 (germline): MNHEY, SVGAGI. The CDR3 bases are TGTGCCAGCAGCCTAACCCGGACAGAAAACTACGAGCAGTACTTC. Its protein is CASSLTRTENYEQYF.